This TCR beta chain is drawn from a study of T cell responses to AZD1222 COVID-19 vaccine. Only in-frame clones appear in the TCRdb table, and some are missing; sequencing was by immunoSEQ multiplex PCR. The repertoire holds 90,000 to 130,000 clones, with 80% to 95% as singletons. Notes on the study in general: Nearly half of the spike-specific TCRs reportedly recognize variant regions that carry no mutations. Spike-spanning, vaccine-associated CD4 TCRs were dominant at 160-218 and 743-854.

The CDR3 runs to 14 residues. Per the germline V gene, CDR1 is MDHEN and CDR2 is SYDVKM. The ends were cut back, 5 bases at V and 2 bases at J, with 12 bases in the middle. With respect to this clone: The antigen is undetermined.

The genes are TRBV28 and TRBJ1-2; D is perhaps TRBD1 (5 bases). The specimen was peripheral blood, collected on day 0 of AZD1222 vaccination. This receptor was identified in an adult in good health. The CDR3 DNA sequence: TGTGCCAGCAGTGGGGGAGACGTCAACTATGGCTACACCTTC. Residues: CASSGGDVNYGYTF.